Listed below are T cell receptor beta chains from one sample, sequenced in a study of beta chain features in type 1 diabetes. Clones were read by immunoSEQ multiplex PCR, and TCRdb kept only the in-frame ones, dropping some. The data show some 900,000 clones, roughly 17% seen once. Sequencing was done on a sample of naive CD4+ T cells from blood. These receptors came from a woman aged 18-30 years in good health. Each CDR3 is given with its conserved first and last residue. Fields, in order: D gene, clone size, J gene, V gene, CDR3 protein, CDR3 DNA. The D gene is left open where the match is weak. Rows give clone size only sometimes, using once, few, many, or a class for an expanded clone.

.	.	TRBJ2-1	TRBV5-1	CASSLSRAPEQFF	TGCGCCAGCAGCTTGAGCCGCGCCCCTGAGCAGTTCTTC
.	.	TRBJ2-3	TRBV15	CATRRGGGDIKDTQYF	TGTGCCACCAGGAGAGGGGGGGGAGATATCAAAGATACGCAGTATTTT
.	.	TRBJ2-7	TRBV19	CASSRGSFYEQYF	TGTGCCAGTAGTCGGGGCAGTTTCTACGAGCAGTACTTC
TRBD1	.	TRBJ1-1	TRBV7-9	CASSHFGTGTINEAFF	TGTGCCAGCAGCCATTTTGGGACAGGGACCATTAATGAAGCTTTCTTT
.	.	TRBJ2-1	TRBV7-2	CASSLDRAEQFF	TGTGCCAGCAGCTTAGACAGGGCTGAGCAGTTCTTC
.	.	TRBJ1-2	TRBV6-5	CASFNGDYTF	TGTGCCAGTTTTAATGGCGACTACACCTTC
.	few	TRBJ2-3	TRBV7-2	CASSFPTDTQYF	TGTGCCAGCAGCTTCCCCACAGATACGCAGTATTTT
TRBD2	few	TRBJ2-1	TRBV7-8	CASRPYRTSGSLDNEQFF	TGTGCCAGCAGACCTTACCGGACTAGCGGGAGTCTAGACAATGAGCAGTTCTTC
TRBD2	few	TRBJ2-2	TRBV28	CASSEHGPSGTGELFF	TGTGCCAGCAGTGAGCATGGTCCTAGCGGCACCGGGGAGCTGTTTTTT
.	few	TRBJ1-2	TRBV21-1	CASSKGQQYNYGYTF	TGTGCCAGCAGCAAAGGACAGCAATACAACTATGGCTACACCTTC
TRBD2	few	TRBJ2-1	TRBV7-9	CASSRLAGAYNEQFF	TGTGCCAGCAGCCGCCTAGCGGGAGCGTACAATGAGCAGTTCTTC
.	few	TRBJ2-2	TRBV7-2	CASSLGRSGELFF	TGTGCCAGCAGCCTAGGGCGGTCCGGGGAGCTGTTTTTT
TRBD2	.	TRBJ2-1	TRBV7-2	CASSSATSGYNEQFF	TGTGCCAGCAGCTCTGCGACTAGCGGGTACAATGAGCAGTTCTTC
.	few	TRBJ1-2	TRBV7-2	CASSPGVHGYTF	TGTGCCAGCAGCCCAGGGGTTCATGGCTACACCTTC
TRBD2	.	TRBJ2-7	TRBV15	CATSRDGLAGGGSYEQYF	TGTGCCACCAGCAGAGATGGACTAGCGGGAGGTGGCTCCTACGAGCAGTACTTC
TRBD2	few	TRBJ2-7	TRBV18	CASSPSGAYEQYF	TGTGCCAGCTCACCAAGCGGGGCCTACGAGCAGTACTTC
.	few	TRBJ2-4	TRBV6-1	CASSEAANIQYF	TGTGCCAGCAGTGAGGCAGCAAACATTCAGTACTTC
.	.	TRBJ2-7	TRBV5-1	CASSLSPRSLTTAYEQYF	TGCGCCAGCAGCTTGAGCCCCAGGTCACTCACAACGGCCTACGAGCAGTACTTC
.	.	TRBJ2-1	TRBV5-1	CASSLEQPIIGSEQFF	TGCGCCAGCAGCTTGGAGCAACCCATCATAGGGAGTGAGCAGTTCTTC
.	few	TRBJ1-2	TRBV18	CASSPGQRLANYGYTF	TGTGCCAGCTCACCAGGACAGAGATTAGCTAACTATGGCTACACCTTC
TRBD1	few	TRBJ1-3	TRBV5-4	CATADRVAGNTIYF	TGTGCCACCGCCGACAGGGTAGCTGGAAACACCATATATTTT
.	few	TRBJ2-3	TRBV18	CASSAMRDHTQYF	TGTGCCAGCTCCGCCATGCGGGACCATACGCAGTATTTT
.	few	TRBJ2-6	TRBV7-9	CASSQTSGANVLTF	TGTGCCAGCAGCCAAACCTCTGGGGCCAACGTCCTGACTTTC
TRBD2	.	TRBJ2-1	TRBV7-6	CASSFEESGKPHNEQFF	TGTGCCAGCAGCTTTGAGGAGAGCGGGAAACCCCACAATGAGCAGTTCTTC
.	few	TRBJ2-2	TRBV4-3	CASSPPAGTGELFF	TGCGCCAGCAGCCCTCCGGCAGGGACCGGGGAGCTGTTTTTT
.	few	TRBJ1-4	TRBV7-9	CASSLAEGGTPFF	TGTGCCAGCAGCTTAGCGGAAGGGGGGACACCGTTTTTT
TRBD1	.	TRBJ2-5	TRBV6-5	CASSKRTGARETQYF	TGTGCCAGCAGCAAGAGGACAGGGGCGAGAGAGACCCAGTACTTC
TRBD2	few	TRBJ2-7	TRBV9	CASSVDPSGPYEQYF	TGTGCCAGCAGCGTAGATCCTAGCGGTCCATACGAGCAGTACTTC
.	.	TRBJ2-1	TRBV11-1	CASSLRGGNEQFF	TGTGCCAGCAGCTTAAGGGGAGGCAATGAGCAGTTCTTC
.	few	TRBJ2-1	TRBV15	CATSRDSGTGLNEQFF	TGTGCCACCAGCAGAGATTCTGGCACTGGCCTGAATGAGCAGTTCTTC
TRBD1	.	TRBJ1-4	TRBV9	CASSVGQGAGGEKLFF	TGTGCCAGCAGCGTGGGACAGGGGGCAGGAGGTGAAAAACTGTTTTTT